This TCR beta chain was captured in a study of blood T cell repertoires in COVID-19. Across the study: The cDNA or gDNA used as material had been derived from T cells, B-cell-depleted T cells, or PBMCs.

Germline V gene data show CDR1 as SGHNT and CDR2 as YYREEE (reference sequence). Deletions cut 3 bases from V and 4 bases from J, with 18 bases between. The CDR3 totals 16 residues. In the original workflow: The authors estimated nucleated cell counts from reference gene primer amplification. This table comes from immunoSEQ multiplex PCR, and its TCRdb copy is limited to in-frame clones, with some not included. V and J calls plus clone size are reproduced from that table; the DNA served to infer D and trimming. The sample has roughly 28,000 clones; 60% to 85% are singletons. The specimen was peripheral blood. J is TRBJ2-3 and V is TRBV5-4; weak D call: TRBD1 (6 bases). The TCR sequence derives from a woman aged 70-85 years with active or convalescent COVID-19. CDR3 nucleotide sequence: TGTGCCAGCAGCTACCTCCGGACAGCCACGGCAGATACGCAGTATTTT. Translating gives CASSYLRTATADTQYF.